One and the same sample provided the 13 T cell receptor beta chains below, sequenced in a study of CD4 T cells in relation to SARS-CoV-2 and coronaviruses. Produced via immunoSEQ multiplex PCR; TCRdb's table is partial and in-frame only. The repertoire has about 38,000 clones, around 74% of them found once; the top ten carry just over 20%. For these receptors, no antigen is known. The specimen was memory CD4+ T cells from PBMCs, cultured in vitro. These receptors were obtained from an adult with COVID-19.

The chain combines TRBV19 with TRBJ2-3; D is perhaps TRBD1 (6 bases). The germline V and J ends were trimmed by 5 bases and 0 bases, with 9 bases remaining between them. Germline V CDR1 and CDR2: LNHDA, SQIVND (reference sequence). This CDR3 region has 14 residues. CDR3: CASSADRSTDTQYF. CDR3 DNA: TGTGCCAGTAGTGCCGACAGGAGCACAGATACGCAGTATTTT.

This clone was picked up a small number of times. This chain uses TRBV19 with TRBJ1-5; D gene unclear. Trimming removed 3 bases at V and 1 base at J, with 10 bases between. The CDR3 has 15 residues. CDR1 is LNHDA, CDR2 SQIVND, per germline (reference sequence). In nucleotides, the CDR3 is TGTGCCAGTAGTATGGAGACGGTAAGCAATCAGCCCCAGCATTTT. This sequence encodes CASSMETVSNQPQHF.

V is TRBV21-1 and J is TRBJ2-3; the table's D call, TRBD1, has no DNA check behind it. TRBV21-1 is a documented pseudogene. The CDR3 has 16 amino acids. CDR3 region: CASSTTGTGSTDTQYF. DNA for the CDR3: TGTGCCAGCAGCACAACCGGGACAGGGAGCACAGATACGCAGTATTTT.

This clone has just a few counts. The J gene is TRBJ2-3, the V gene TRBV6-1, with D hard to call. The CDR3 runs to 14 residues. Germline CDR1 MNHNS, CDR2 SASEGT. Trimming removed 3 bases from V and 4 bases from J, with 11 bases in between. For the CDR3, the DNA is TGTGCCAGCAGTGACCGATGGAGCGCAGATACGCAGTATTTT. Translated, it gives CASSDRWSADTQYF.

V usage is TRBV2 and J usage is TRBJ1-3, with TRBD1 matching over 12 bases. The CDR3 sequence is 15 residues long. The ends lost 5 bases at V and 2 bases at J; junction bases unmatched: 1. Germline V gives CDR1 SNHLY, CDR2 FYNNEI. The CDR3 loop reads CASSWDRGPGNTIYF. CDR3 bases: TGTGCCAGCAGTTGGGACAGGGGGCCTGGAAACACCATATATTTT. Using reference TRBV2 and TRBJ1-3 for the parts outside the CDR3, the full variable domain is EPEVTQTPSHQVTQMGQEVILRCVPISNHLYFYWYRQILGQKVEFLVSFYNNEISEKSEIFDDQFSVERPDGSNFTLKIRSTKLEDSAMYFCASSWDRGPGNTIYFGEGSWLTVV.

The chain combines TRBV3-1 (or the pseudogene TRBV3-2) with TRBJ1-1; 9 nucleotides line up with TRBD1. The ends lost 3 bases at V and 3 bases at J; junction bases unmatched: 11. The CDR3 has 17 residues. From germline, CDR1 is LGHDT and CDR2 YNNKEL (reference sequence). CDR3 region: CASSHERGTGRYTEAFF. The CDR3 DNA reads as TGTGCCAGCAGCCATGAAAGGGGGACAGGGAGGTACACTGAAGCTTTCTTT.

The V gene is TRBV7-9, the J gene TRBJ2-5, with D hard to call. Per the germline V gene, CDR1 is SEHNR and CDR2 is FQNEAQ (reference sequence). CDR3 length: 10 amino acids. The germline V and J ends were trimmed by 11 bases and 5 bases, with 9 bases remaining between them. In DNA form, the CDR3 reads TGTGCCGTGGCGCGGGAGACCCAGTACTTC. It encodes CAVARETQYF.

V usage is TRBV10-2 and J usage is TRBJ1-5; D is ambiguous. Trimming cost V 6 bases and J 0 bases, with 9 bases left between them. There are 14 residues in the CDR3. CDR1 is WSHSY, CDR2 SAAADI, per germline. CDR3 sequence (DNA): TGCGCCAGCAGCGACGTCTATAGCAATCAGCCCCAGCATTTT. Protein: CASSDVYSNQPQHF.

This clone appeared once. The gene calls are TRBV5-1 and TRBJ2-1; TRBD2 matches 9 bases. Germline lookup yields CDR1 SGHRS and CDR2 YFSETQ. V dropped 4 bases and J dropped 5; count of bases not matched to a gene: 4. The CDR3 has 14 residues. DNA of the CDR3: TGCGCCAGCAGCGCGACTAGCGGACACAATGAGCAGTTCTTC. This translates into CASSATSGHNEQFF.

This clone appeared once. The J gene is TRBJ2-7, the V gene TRBV6-5; TRBD1 aligns across 7 bases. Per germline, CDR1 MNHEY and CDR2 SVGAGI. CDR3 length: 15 amino acids. J gave up 4 bases and V 2 bases, and 8 bases lay outside the gene matches. CDR3 amino acids: CASSYEQGFWYEQYF. CDR3 coding DNA: TGTGCCAGCAGTTACGAACAGGGGTTTTGGTACGAGCAGTACTTC.

The V gene is TRBV7-2, the J gene TRBJ2-7; D is perhaps TRBD1 (5 bases). This CDR3 has 14 amino acids. V was cut by 5 bases and J by 4 bases, with 15 bases left in between. In germline, CDR1 is SGHTA, CDR2 FQGNSA. The CDR3 region has the DNA TGTGCCAGCAGCGTGCAGGGAAACTCGTACGAGCAGTACTTC. Translation gives CASSVQGNSYEQYF.

The table lists this clone with a count of one. J is TRBJ1-4 and V is TRBV11-2; 10 bases map to TRBD1. This CDR3 contains 13 residues. Trimming removed 5 bases from V and 7 bases from J; junction bases left unmatched: 1. Germline V gives CDR1 SGHAT, CDR2 FQNNGV. In DNA, the CDR3 is TGTGCCAGCAGCAGGGACAGGGGTGAAAAACTGTTTTTT. It translates to CASSRDRGEKLFF.

This sequence joins TRBV11-2 and TRBJ1-1; D may be TRBD1 (5 bases). The V end lost 1 base, the J end lost 7 bases, and 7 bases lay between the germline ends. The CDR3 consists of 12 residues. CDR1 is SGHAT and CDR2 is FQNNGV in the germline V gene. The CDR3 DNA reads as TGTGCCAGCAGCTTAGGGGGCCTTGAAGCTTTCTTT. Translating it yields CASSLGGLEAFF.